Included here is one T cell receptor beta chain sequence, with context. This sample stems from a study of blood T cell repertoires in COVID-19. Study-level background: Spain, Italy and the United States supplied samples that represented acute and convalescent COVID-19. PBMCs, B-cell-depleted T cells, or T cells were the source of the cDNA or gDNA that made up the material.

The length of the CDR3 is 14 residues. Deletions cut 2 bases from V and 5 bases from J, with 9 bases between. CDR1 is KGHSY, CDR2 FQNENV, per germline. Original analysis: Cell counts per sample came from amplifying reference gene primers. Sequenced by immunoSEQ multiplex PCR; TCRdb stores in-frame clones only, minus some. V, J and clone size are taken as reported in that table, and D and trimming were inferred from the DNA itself. The sample lists about 33,000 clones, about 91% occurring once. Input material: peripheral blood. This receptor was identified in a human donor in a cohort sampled during active COVID-19. The rearrangement links TRBV16 to TRBJ2-2; TRBD1 might be the D (6 bases). As DNA, the CDR3 is TGTGCCAGCAGCCAAGGGGGCCGAACCGGGGAGCTGTTTTTT. As protein: CASSQGGRTGELFF.